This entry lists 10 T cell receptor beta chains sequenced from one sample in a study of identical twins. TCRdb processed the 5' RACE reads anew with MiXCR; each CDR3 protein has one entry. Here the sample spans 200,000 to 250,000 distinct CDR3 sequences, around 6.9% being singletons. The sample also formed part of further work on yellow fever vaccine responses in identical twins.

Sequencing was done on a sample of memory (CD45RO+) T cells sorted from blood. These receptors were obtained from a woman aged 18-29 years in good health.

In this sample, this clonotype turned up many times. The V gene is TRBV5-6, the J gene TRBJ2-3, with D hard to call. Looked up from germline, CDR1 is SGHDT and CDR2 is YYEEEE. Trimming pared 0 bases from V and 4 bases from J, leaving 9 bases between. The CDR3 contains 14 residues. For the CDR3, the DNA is TGTGCCAGCAGCTTGGCAACACGGGCAGATACGCAGTATTTT. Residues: CASSLATRADTQYF.

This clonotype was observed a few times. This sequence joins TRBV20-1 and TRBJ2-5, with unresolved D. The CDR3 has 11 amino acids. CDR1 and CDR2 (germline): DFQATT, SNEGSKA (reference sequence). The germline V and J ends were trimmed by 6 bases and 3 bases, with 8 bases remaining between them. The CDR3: CSAMPKETQYF. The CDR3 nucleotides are TGCAGTGCCATGCCCAAAGAGACCCAGTACTTC.

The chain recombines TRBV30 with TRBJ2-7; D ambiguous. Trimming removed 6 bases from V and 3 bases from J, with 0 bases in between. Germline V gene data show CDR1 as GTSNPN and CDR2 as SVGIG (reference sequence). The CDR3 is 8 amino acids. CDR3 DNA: TGTGCCTGCTACGAGCAGTACTTC. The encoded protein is CACYEQYF.

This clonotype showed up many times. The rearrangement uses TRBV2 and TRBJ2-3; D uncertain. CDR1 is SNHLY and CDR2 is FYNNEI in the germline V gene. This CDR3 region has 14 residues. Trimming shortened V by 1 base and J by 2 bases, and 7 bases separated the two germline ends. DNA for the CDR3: TGTGCCAGCAGTGAAGGCGGCCCCACAGATACGCAGTATTTT. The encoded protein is CASSEGGPTDTQYF.

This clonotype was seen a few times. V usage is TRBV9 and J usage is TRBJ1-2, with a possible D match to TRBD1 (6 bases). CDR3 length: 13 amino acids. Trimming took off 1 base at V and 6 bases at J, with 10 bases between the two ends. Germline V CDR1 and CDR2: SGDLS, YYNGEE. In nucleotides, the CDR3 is TGTGCCAGCAGCGTACGGGGGCGAGATGGCTACACCTTC. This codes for CASSVRGRDGYTF.

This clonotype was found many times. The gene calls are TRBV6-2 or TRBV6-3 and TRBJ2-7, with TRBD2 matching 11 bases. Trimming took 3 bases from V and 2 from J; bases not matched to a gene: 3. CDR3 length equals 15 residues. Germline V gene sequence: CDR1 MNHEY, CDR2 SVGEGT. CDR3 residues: CASSYGSGRAYEQYF. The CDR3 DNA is TGTGCCAGCAGTTATGGTAGCGGGAGGGCCTACGAGCAGTACTTC.

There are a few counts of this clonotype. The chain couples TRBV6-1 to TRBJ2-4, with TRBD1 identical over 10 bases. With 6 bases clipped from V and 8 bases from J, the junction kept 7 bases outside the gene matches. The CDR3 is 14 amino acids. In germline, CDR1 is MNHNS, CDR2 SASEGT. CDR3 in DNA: TGTGCCAGCAGACCGACAGGGGGCAAGTACATTCAGTACTTC. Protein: CASRPTGGKYIQYF.

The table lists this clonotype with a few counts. CDR3 DNA: TGTGCTAGTGGTTTGGCCCCGATTATCAGGGTCTACGAGCAGTACTTC. It specifies CASGLAPIIRVYEQYF. The J gene is TRBJ2-7, the V gene TRBV12-5, with a possible D match to TRBD1 (5 bases). The CDR3 loop spans 16 amino acids. Between the trimmed V and J ends, which lost 1 base and 3 bases, there was a span of 16 bases. CDR1 is LGHNT and CDR2 is FRNRAP in the germline V gene.

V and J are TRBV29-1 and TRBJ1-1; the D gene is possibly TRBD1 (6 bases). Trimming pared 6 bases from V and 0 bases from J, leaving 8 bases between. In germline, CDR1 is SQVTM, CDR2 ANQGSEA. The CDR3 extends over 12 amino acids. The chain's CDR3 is CSVGGLNTEAFF. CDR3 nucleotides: TGCAGCGTGGGGGGCCTGAACACTGAAGCTTTCTTT.

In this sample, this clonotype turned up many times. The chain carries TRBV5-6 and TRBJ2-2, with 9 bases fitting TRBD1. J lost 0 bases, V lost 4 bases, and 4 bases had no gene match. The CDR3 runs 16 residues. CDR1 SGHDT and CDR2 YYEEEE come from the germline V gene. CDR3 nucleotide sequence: TGTGCCAGCAGCACCCGGGACAGGGCGAACACCGGGGAGCTGTTTTTT. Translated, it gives CASSTRDRANTGELFF.